These 23 T cell receptor beta chains share one sample of origin, sequenced in a study of T-cell reconstitution after alpha-beta-depleted transplantation in children. A TCRbeta library incorporating unique molecular identifiers was prepared. TCRdb reprocessed the PCR reads with MiXCR, giving one entry per CDR3 protein. This table has 500,000 to 750,000 distinct CDR3 sequences, over 10% appearing once. The specimen was PBMCs, mostly from graft donor cells, collected 360 days after TCRalphabeta/CD19-depleted stem cell transplant. Receptors were obtained from a male patient between 5 and 17 years old who had a stem cell transplant for acute myeloid leukemia, so the T cells may come from the graft donor.

This clonotype was counted a few times. The rearrangement joins TRBV20-1 to TRBJ2-1; TRBD2 matches at 7 bases. The CDR3 sequence is 15 residues long. CDR1 and CDR2 (germline): DFQATT, SNEGSKA (reference sequence). The V gene end was trimmed by 1 base and the J gene end by 4 bases; junction bases not matched to a gene: 7. The CDR3 DNA reads as TGCAGTGCTAGAGTCCCGGGAGGCCCTTACAATGAGCAGTTCTTC. Translating gives CSARVPGGPYNEQFF.

The chain recombines TRBV29-1 with TRBJ2-3; D might be TRBD1 (6 bases). In germline, CDR1 is SQVTM, CDR2 ANQGSEA. This CDR3 has 13 amino acids. V was clipped by 7 bases and J by 3 bases, with 14 bases between them. The CDR3 DNA reads as TGCAGCGGAACAGGGTTTATTACAGATACGCAGTATTTT. It translates to CSGTGFITDTQYF.

This clonotype showed up just a few times. This sequence joins TRBV12-3 or TRBV12-4 and TRBJ2-7; TRBD1 matches at 7 bases. CDR3 length: 14 amino acids. The V and J ends lost 1 base and 5 bases, in that order; junction bases with no gene match: 5. CDR3 DNA sequence: TGTGCCAGCAGTTTAGAGACAGGGAAAGACGAGCAGTACTTC. This translates into CASSLETGKDEQYF.

This clonotype occurred a few times. This chain connects TRBV4-2 to TRBJ2-1; 11 bases align to TRBD2. Germline lookup yields CDR1 LGHNA and CDR2 YNFKEQ. The V and J ends lost 0 bases and 7 bases, in that order; junction bases with no gene match: 8. The CDR3 runs 17 residues. CDR3 bases: TGTGCCAGCAGCCAAGATTTAGCGGGAGGGCCTCGGAATGAGCAGTTCTTC. Translation: CASSQDLAGGPRNEQFF.

This clonotype was counted only a few times. CDR3 nucleotide sequence: TGTGCCAGCAGCCCCTTTCCCGGGACTAGGCGGATTGTGGAGACCCAGTACTTC. It encodes CASSPFPGTRRIVETQYF. The rearrangement links TRBV9 to TRBJ2-5, with TRBD2 matching 8 bases. Germline V lookup: CDR1 SGDLS, CDR2 YYNGEE. Trimming took 4 bases from V and 5 from J; bases not matched to a gene: 19. The length of the CDR3 is 18 residues.

This clonotype was observed a few times. The chain couples TRBV7-9 to TRBJ2-7; D remains unclear. The germline V and J ends were trimmed by 2 bases and 2 bases, with 13 bases remaining between them. Per germline, CDR1 SEHNR and CDR2 FQNEAQ (reference sequence). The CDR3 is 15 amino acids. CDR3 amino acids: CASSLHPNAPYEQYF. The CDR3, as DNA: TGTGCCAGCAGCTTACACCCCAATGCCCCCTACGAGCAGTACTTC.

The CDR3 region is CATSDLGVSGANVLTF. The DNA of the CDR3 is TGTGCCACCAGTGATTTGGGAGTCTCTGGGGCCAACGTCCTGACTTTC. This chain uses TRBV24-1 with TRBJ2-6; D unclear. CDR3 length: 16 residues. V was shortened by 0 bases and J by 0 bases, with 5 bases between the two germline ends. Per the germline V gene, CDR1 is KGHDR and CDR2 is SFDVKD.

This clonotype was observed a few times. The V gene is TRBV12-3 or TRBV12-4, the J gene TRBJ2-7, with TRBD2 identical over 16 bases. The CDR3 length is 17 residues. With 3 bases clipped from V and 6 bases from J, the junction kept 8 bases outside the gene matches. The CDR3: CASSFSGTSGRASEQYF. Written as DNA, the CDR3 is TGTGCCAGCAGTTTTTCCGGGACTAGCGGGAGGGCCTCCGAGCAGTACTTC.

This clonotype has a handful of counts. The chain joins TRBV4-2 to TRBJ2-6; D unclear. The V end lost 0 bases, the J end lost 0 bases, and 9 bases lay between the germline ends. Germline V gene sequence: CDR1 LGHNA, CDR2 YNFKEQ. CDR3 length equals 17 residues. The chain's CDR3 is CASSQDLRISGANVLTF. The CDR3 DNA reads as TGTGCCAGCAGCCAAGATCTGCGGATCTCTGGGGCCAACGTCCTGACTTTC.

This clonotype was observed a few times. V and J are TRBV28 and TRBJ2-7, with TRBD2 matching 12 bases. CDR3 length: 20 residues. The V segment lost 3 bases and the J segment 3 bases; nucleotides outside the gene matches: 18. Germline V gene data show CDR1 as MDHEN and CDR2 as SYDVKM. CDR3 residues: CASSFINKKGTSGRLYEQYF. DNA for the CDR3: TGTGCCAGCAGTTTCATCAATAAAAAAGGGACTAGCGGGCGCCTCTACGAGCAGTACTTC.

This clonotype was counted many times. The chain uses TRBV5-1 and TRBJ1-2; D unclear. This CDR3 comprises 12 residues. Between the trimmed V and J ends, which lost 0 bases and 5 bases, there was a span of 5 bases. Germline V lookup: CDR1 SGHRS, CDR2 YFSETQ. Written as DNA, the CDR3 is TGCGCCAGCAGCTTGGAAGGTTATGGCTACACCTTC. Protein: CASSLEGYGYTF.

Many counts were recorded for this clonotype. The rearrangement uses TRBV6-2 or TRBV6-3 and TRBJ2-1; 11 nucleotides match TRBD2. The CDR3 has 13 residues. Unmatched junction bases numbered 2, after V lost 6 bases and J lost 7 bases. The germline gives CDR1 MNHEY, CDR2 SVGEGT. CDR3: CASRRTSGNEQFF. The CDR3 region has the DNA TGTGCCAGCAGGAGGACTAGCGGGAATGAGCAGTTCTTC.

This clonotype appeared a few times. The rearrangement links TRBV20-1 to TRBJ2-2, with 9 nucleotides matching TRBD2. Germline CDR1 and CDR2: DFQATT and SNEGSKA (reference sequence). The CDR3 loop spans 15 amino acids. This CDR3 is CSGARTSVSTGELFF. Written as DNA, the CDR3 is TGCAGCGGGGCCCGGACTAGCGTCTCCACCGGGGAGCTGTTTTTT.

This clonotype occurred a few times. V gene TRBV25-1 combines with J gene TRBJ1-1, with 7 bases that match TRBD1. The V gene's germline CDR1 is MGHDK and CDR2 SYGVNS. This CDR3 region has 11 residues. Trimming took 8 bases from V and 8 from J; bases not matched to a gene: 5. The DNA of the CDR3 is TGTGCCAGCCTCGAGGGACAGGAAGCTTTCTTT. Its protein product is CASLEGQEAFF. Using reference TRBV25-1 and TRBJ1-1 for the parts outside the CDR3, the full variable domain is EADIYQTPRYLVIGTGKKITLECSQTMGHDKMYWYQQDPGMELHLIHYSYGVNSTEKGDLSSESTVSRIRTEHFPLTLESARPSHTSQYLCASLEGQEAFFGQGTRLTVV.

The V call is TRBV29-1, the J call TRBJ1-1; perhaps TRBD1 as D (5 bases). CDR1 is SQVTM and CDR2 is ANQGSEA in the germline V gene. The ends were cut back, 6 bases at V and 8 bases at J, with 13 bases in the middle. The CDR3 sequence is 11 residues long. The CDR3 DNA is TGCAGCGTCGGGGGGACGGGAGAAGCTTTCTTT. Translation gives CSVGGTGEAFF. Variable domain in full (rest from reference TRBV29-1 and TRBJ1-1): SAVISQKPSRDICQRGTSLTIQCQVDSQVTMMFWYRQQPGQSLTLIATANQGSEATYESGFVIDKFPISRPNLTFSTLTVSNMSPEDSSIYLCSVGGTGEAFFGQGTRLTVV.

This clonotype has a handful of counts. The chain has TRBV24-1 and TRBJ2-5; perhaps D is TRBD1 or TRBD2 (5 bases each). CDR1 is KGHDR and CDR2 is SFDVKD in the germline V gene. CDR3 length: 16 amino acids. V lost 1 base and J lost 5, with 16 bases in between. CDR3 sequence reads: CATSDFGTQTVETQYF. The CDR3 DNA is TGTGCCACCAGTGATTTTGGGACGCAAACTGTGGAGACCCAGTACTTC.

This clonotype was counted only a few times. V and J are TRBV12-3 or TRBV12-4 and TRBJ1-2, with no clear D. This CDR3 contains 12 residues. V lost 5 bases to trimming and J lost 5 bases, with 9 bases between them. The CDR3 here is CASSPSIYGYTF. The DNA for the CDR3 is TGTGCCAGCAGTCCCTCTATTTATGGCTACACCTTC.

This chain connects TRBV11-1 to TRBJ2-7; perhaps TRBD2 as D (6 bases). The germline V gene has CDR1 SGHAT and CDR2 FQDESV (reference sequence). The CDR3 totals 18 residues. The V end lost 2 bases, the J end lost 5 bases, and 25 bases lay between the germline ends. Written as DNA, the CDR3 is TGTGCCAGCAGCTTACGTGGATGGGGGGAGCGAATTGGTAACGAGCAGTACTTC. This translates into CASSLRGWGERIGNEQYF.

The chain combines TRBV4-3 with TRBJ2-3; D not certain. V was clipped by 1 base and J by 0 bases, with 11 bases between them. The germline CDR1 and CDR2 sequences are LGHNA and YSLEER. CDR3 length: 16 amino acids. The CDR3: CASSQATITSTDTQYF. CDR3 nucleotides: TGCGCCAGCAGCCAAGCGACAATCACTAGCACAGATACGCAGTATTTT.

V gene TRBV28 combines with J gene TRBJ2-7; 11 nucleotides line up with TRBD2. The CDR3 is 14 amino acids. In germline, CDR1 is MDHEN, CDR2 SYDVKM. V lost 5 bases and J lost 3; bases outside the gene matches: 3. In nucleotides, the CDR3 is TGTGCCAGCAGTATCCTAGCGGGAGGCTACGAGCAGTACTTC. Its protein is CASSILAGGYEQYF.

The chain couples TRBV28 to TRBJ1-2; no definite D call. The CDR3 runs 12 residues. Trimming removed 3 bases at V and 4 bases at J, with 6 bases between. In germline, CDR1 is MDHEN, CDR2 SYDVKM. The CDR3 coding sequence is TGTGCCAGCAGTTTTGGGCTCTATGGCTACACCTTC. Protein sequence: CASSFGLYGYTF.

This chain uses TRBV7-2 with TRBJ2-7; 8 bases are shared with TRBD2. Germline CDR1 reads SGHTA; CDR2 reads FQGNSA. There are 14 residues in the CDR3. Trimming took 7 bases from V and 5 from J; bases not matched to a gene: 10. This CDR3 reads CASTLTGREDEQYF. The DNA of the CDR3 is TGTGCCAGCACCCTCACCGGGAGGGAAGACGAGCAGTACTTC.

Only a few counts were recorded for this clonotype. This chain uses TRBV6-5 with TRBJ2-1; unclear D gene. CDR1 and CDR2 from the germline V gene are MNHEY and SVGAGI. Trimming took off 0 bases at V and 4 bases at J, with 7 bases between the two ends. This CDR3 is built from 14 residues. This CDR3 is CASSYSNRYNEQFF. The DNA of the CDR3 is TGTGCCAGCAGTTACTCGAATCGGTACAATGAGCAGTTCTTC.